This T cell receptor beta chain was recorded in a study of CD8+CD57+ T cells in acquired aplastic anemia. Study-level background: Sorted cells (CD4+ and CD8+) yielded DNA amounts that averaged about 3.4 ug. General study results and limits: Both patients and controls carried the same twenty-nine CD8+ CDR3 sequences.

Concerning this clonotype itself: Its antigen is as yet unknown.

The CDR3 is 14 residues long. Germline loops: CDR1 SNHLY, CDR2 FYNNEI. V gave up 1 base and J gave up 7 bases, with 11 bases separating them. Genomic DNA provided the template from which TCR beta VDJ and CDR3 profiles were obtained. TCRdb reprocessed the reads with MiXCR, giving one entry per CDR3 protein. The data show 150,000 to 200,000 distinct CDR3 sequences, about 50% seen once. All sequencing subjects had displayed CD8+CD57+ cell expansion on flow cytometry. Each of the patients presented with severe acquired aplastic anemia. None of the patients had been given any therapy when their blood was sampled.

This clonotype was obtained from a human donor with aplastic anemia. The sequenced sample was sorted CD4+, CD8+, or CD8+CD57+ T cells (not recorded which) from PBMCs. V is TRBV2 and J is TRBJ1-5; TRBD1 might be the D (5 bases). As DNA, the CDR3 is TGTGCCAGCAGTGAAGTCCAGGGTCGACAGCCCCAGCATTTT. Amino acid sequence: CASSEVQGRQPQHF.